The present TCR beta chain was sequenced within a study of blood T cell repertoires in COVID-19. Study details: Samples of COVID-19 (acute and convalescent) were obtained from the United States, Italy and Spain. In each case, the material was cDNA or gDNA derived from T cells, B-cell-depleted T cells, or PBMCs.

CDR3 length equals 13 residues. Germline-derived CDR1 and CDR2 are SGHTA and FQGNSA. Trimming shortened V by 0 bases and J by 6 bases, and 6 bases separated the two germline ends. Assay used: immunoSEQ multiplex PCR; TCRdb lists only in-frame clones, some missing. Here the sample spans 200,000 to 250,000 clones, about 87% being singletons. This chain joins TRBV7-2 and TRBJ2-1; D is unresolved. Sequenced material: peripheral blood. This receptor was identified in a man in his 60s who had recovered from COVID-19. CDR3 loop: CASSLAGGNEQFF. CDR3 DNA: TGTGCCAGCAGCTTAGCTGGCGGCAATGAGCAGTTCTTC.